These 15 T cell receptor beta chains came from one sample sequenced in a study of regulatory T cells in long-lasting Graves disease. Regarding time point: newly diagnosed GD, antithyroid drugs for less than 3 months. The TCR library was made from RNA extracted from PBMCs. TCR beta libraries were built with iRepertoire HTBI primers and Arm-PCR of CDR3 regions. TCRdb called the multiplex PCR reads again in MiXCR, with one record for every CDR3 protein. The repertoire includes about 620,000 distinct CDR3 sequences, roughly 15% of them detected once, and around 18% sits in the top ten. Separately, the same data were catalogued under a study of T cells in Graves' hyperthyroidism and ophthalmopathy.

Sequencing was performed on peripheral blood mononuclear cells (PBMCs), taken at new diagnosis, from a patient treated with antithyroid drugs. These receptors originate from a woman in her twenties or thirties with Graves disease.

This clonotype has only one observation. The chain employs TRBV7-6 and TRBJ2-3; 10 bases are a match to TRBD2. The CDR3 runs 15 residues. Germline V gene lookup returns CDR1 SGHVS and CDR2 FNYEAQ. The V segment lost 3 bases and the J segment 6 bases; nucleotides outside the gene matches: 6. CDR3 amino acids: CASSFSGRTEDTQYF. The CDR3 nucleotides read TGTGCCAGCAGCTTTAGCGGGAGGACCGAGGATACGCAGTATTTT.

Remarks on this clonotype: This may come from a read error, since a much larger clone is one base off. The CDR3 spells CASGTTGTNTEAFF. The CDR3 DNA follows: TGTGCCAGCGGAACGACAGGGACCAACACTGAAGCTTTCTTT. This chain joins TRBV28 and TRBJ1-1, with TRBD1 identical over 7 bases. J gave up 2 bases and V 8 bases, and 8 bases lay outside the gene matches. The CDR3 covers 14 residues. Germline CDR1 and CDR2: MDHEN and SYDVKM.

The V and J genes are TRBV6-1 and TRBJ2-1; a weak D match, TRBD2 (5 bases). Deletions cut 8 bases from V and 9 bases from J, with 14 bases between. The germline CDR1 and CDR2 sequences are MNHNS and SASEGT. The CDR3 extends over 12 amino acids. CDR3 in amino acids: CASGPPGFEQFF. The CDR3 DNA sequence: TGTGCCAGCGGCCCCCCGGGGTTTGAGCAGTTCTTC.

This clonotype was observed at least ten times. This chain uses TRBV20-1 with TRBJ1-2; 8 positions agree with TRBD1. CDR3 length: 15 residues. Germline lookup yields CDR1 DFQATT and CDR2 SNEGSKA (reference sequence). The J segment lost 6 bases and the V segment lost 0 bases, leaving 9 bases of the junction unmatched. This chain's CDR3 is CSARDLQGASNGYTF. CDR3 in DNA: TGCAGTGCTAGAGATCTGCAGGGGGCGTCGAATGGCTACACCTTC.

This clonotype was detected ten times or more. V gene TRBV30 combines with J gene TRBJ1-1; D gene uncertain. V dropped 2 bases and J dropped 1 base, with 8 bases sitting between them. The length of the CDR3 is 13 residues. The germline CDR1 and CDR2 sequences are GTSNPN and SVGIG (reference sequence). CDR3 in DNA: TGTGCCTGGAGTTTAAGGGCGAACACTGAAGCTTTCTTT. Encoded protein: CAWSLRANTEAFF.

The genes are TRBV18 and TRBJ2-1; TRBD2 agrees at 14 bases. The ends lost 5 bases at V and 1 base at J; junction bases unmatched: 10. The CDR3 sequence is 19 residues long. Germline V lookup: CDR1 KGHSH, CDR2 LQKENI. The CDR3 loop reads CASSAPGLAGVLSYNEQFF. CDR3 nucleotides: TGTGCCAGCTCAGCCCCGGGACTAGCGGGAGTCCTTTCCTACAATGAGCAGTTCTTC.

This clonotype was recorded at least ten times. This chain uses TRBV28 with TRBJ1-5; no firm D call. This CDR3 comprises 15 residues. Germline CDR1 reads MDHEN; CDR2 reads SYDVKM. With 3 bases removed from V and 5 bases from J, the gap between germline ends came to 14 bases. The CDR3 nucleotides read TGTGCCAGCAGTTTCGTAAGAAGAACTGATCAGCCCCAGCATTTT. Amino acid sequence: CASSFVRRTDQPQHF.

This clonotype was seen a handful of times. The rearrangement uses TRBV5-1 and TRBJ2-6; possible D gene TRBD2, 6 bases. V lost 2 bases and J 4 bases, leaving 19 bases between the germline ends. Germline V gives CDR1 SGHRS, CDR2 YFSETQ. The CDR3 runs 18 residues. The CDR3 protein is CASSFGTGSAGGANVLTF. DNA for the CDR3: TGCGCCAGCAGCTTTGGCACCGGGTCGGCGGGGGGGGCCAACGTCCTGACTTTC.

CDR3 nucleotide sequence: TGTGCCAGCACCACGACTACAAAAGAGACCCAGTACTTC. It translates to CASTTTTKETQYF. V usage is TRBV2 and J usage is TRBJ2-5; D may be TRBD2 (5 bases). From germline, CDR1 is SNHLY and CDR2 FYNNEI. The CDR3 spans 13 residues. V lost 7 bases and J lost 3, with 12 bases in between. Based on the CDR3 plus reference TRBV2 and TRBJ2-5, the full variable domain is EPEVTQTPSHQVTQMGQEVILRCVPISNHLYFYWYRQILGQKVEFLVSFYNNEISEKSEIFDDQFSVERPDGSNFTLKIRSTKLEDSAMYFCASTTTTKETQYFGPGTRLLVL.

The genes are TRBV19 and TRBJ1-5, with TRBD1 identical over 7 bases. CDR1 is LNHDA and CDR2 is SQIVND in the germline V gene (reference sequence). The CDR3 sequence is 14 residues long. V lost 7 bases and J lost 2; bases outside the gene matches: 5. This CDR3 is CASNTDRGNQPQHF. The CDR3 DNA follows: TGTGCCAGTAATACTGACAGGGGCAATCAGCCCCAGCATTTT.

The sample holds many counts of this clonotype. The V gene is TRBV2, the J gene TRBJ2-6; D gene unclear. V shed 8 bases and J shed 6 bases, with 8 bases lying between them. Looked up from germline, CDR1 is SNHLY and CDR2 is FYNNEI. This CDR3 is built from 12 residues. The CDR3 nucleotides read TGTGCCAGCTCCCGCCAGGCCAACGTCCTGACTTTC. Translated, it gives CASSRQANVLTF.

This rearrangement joins TRBV27 to TRBJ2-5, with 8 nucleotides matching TRBD1. V gave up 6 bases and J gave up 5 bases; unmatched junction bases: 14. The germline CDR1 and CDR2 sequences are MNHEY and SMNVEV (reference sequence). The CDR3 has 16 amino acids. This CDR3 is CASSQEYQGARETQYF. Here the CDR3 DNA reads TGTGCCAGCAGCCAGGAGTACCAGGGGGCGAGGGAGACCCAGTACTTC.

This clonotype was detected only a few times. J is TRBJ1-4 and V is TRBV25-1; tentatively, D is TRBD1 (5 bases). V dropped 6 bases and J dropped 14 bases, with 16 bases sitting between them. There are 12 residues in the CDR3. Germline V CDR1 and CDR2: MGHDK, SYGVNS. The CDR3 DNA sequence: TGTGCCAGCAGGGGCGGGGGAAATTCGCTGTTTTTT. As protein: CASRGGGNSLFF.

In this sample, this clonotype turned up a few times. Possible read error: a much larger clone is one base away. This sequence joins TRBV7-2 and TRBJ2-5, with D possibly being TRBD2 (6 bases). Trimming removed 2 bases at V and 0 bases at J, with 7 bases between. CDR1 is SGHTA, CDR2 FQGNSA, per germline. CDR3 size: 14 residues. The CDR3 is CASSLRGYQETQYF. The CDR3 DNA follows: TGTGCCAGCAGCTTACGGGGGTACCAAGAGACCCAGTACTTC.

There are many counts of this clonotype. The J gene is TRBJ2-5, the V gene TRBV28, with D maybe TRBD2 (6 bases). Germline CDR1 is MDHEN and CDR2 is SYDVKM. V gave up 7 bases and J gave up 6 bases, with 18 bases separating them. This CDR3 is built from 14 residues. CDR3 bases: TGTGCCAGCAACGGGGGACTGAGATTACAGACCCAGTACTTC. Amino acids: CASNGGLRLQTQYF.